Presented here are 10 T cell receptor beta chains from one specimen sequenced in a study of blood T cell repertoires in COVID-19. Assay used: immunoSEQ multiplex PCR; TCRdb lists only in-frame clones, some missing. The table records 150,000 to 200,000 clones, 60% to 80% of them present only once. Input material: peripheral blood. Receptors were obtained from a man aged 60 to 75 with active or convalescent COVID-19.

V gene TRBV2 combines with J gene TRBJ1-2, with a weak D call TRBD1 (5 bases). CDR3 length: 12 residues. The V and J ends lost 4 bases and 3 bases respectively, with 6 bases between them. Germline CDR1 reads SNHLY; CDR2 reads FYNNEI. The CDR3 reads CASSVGHYGYTF. CDR3 sequence (DNA): TGTGCCAGCAGTGTGGGGCACTATGGCTACACCTTC.

This clone turned up a few times. The V and J genes are TRBV6-4 and TRBJ1-1, with D perhaps TRBD1 (5 bases). V was cut by 7 bases and J by 0 bases, with 15 bases left in between. The germline V gene has CDR1 MRHNA and CDR2 SNTAGT. CDR3 length: 15 amino acids. The CDR3 reads CASKPEDSLNTEAFF. The CDR3 region has the DNA TGTGCCAGCAAACCCGAAGACAGTCTGAACACTGAAGCTTTCTTT.

This clone was picked up one time. The chain couples TRBV28 to TRBJ1-2; TRBD1 is a possible D gene (6 bases). CDR1 and CDR2 (germline): MDHEN, SYDVKM. Trimming took off 5 bases at V and 4 bases at J, with 11 bases between the two ends. The CDR3 sequence is 13 residues long. The CDR3 reads CASSTTGPYGYTF. CDR3 bases: TGTGCCAGCAGTACTACAGGGCCCTATGGCTACACCTTC.

This sequence joins TRBV28 and TRBJ2-7; the D is unclear. CDR1 and CDR2 from the germline V gene are MDHEN and SYDVKM. Trimming took off 2 bases at V and 2 bases at J, with 7 bases between the two ends. The CDR3 loop spans 13 amino acids. CDR3 protein: CASSLNIPYEQYF. Written as DNA, the CDR3 is TGTGCCAGCAGTTTAAACATACCCTACGAGCAGTACTTC.

The J gene is TRBJ2-1, the V gene TRBV19, with a possible D match to TRBD2 (6 bases). Looked up from germline, CDR1 is LNHDA and CDR2 is SQIVND (reference sequence). Trimming cost V 7 bases and J 8 bases, with 21 bases left between them. The CDR3 sequence is 15 residues long. The CDR3 DNA is TGTGCCAGTACCCCGGGCGGTGGGTGGGAGGATGAGCAGTTCTTC. As protein: CASTPGGGWEDEQFF.

The CDR3 is CASSQSVGERQPQHF. CDR3 nucleotide sequence: TGCGCCAGCAGTCAATCGGTCGGGGAACGTCAGCCCCAGCATTTT. The V gene is TRBV23-1, the J gene TRBJ1-5, with unresolved D. TRBV23-1 is given ORF status, its function remaining uncertain. The CDR3 has 15 amino acids. V lost 0 bases to trimming and J lost 6 bases, with 12 bases between them.

The CDR3 DNA is TGTGCCAGCAGGCGAAAAGGAGGGGTAACGACTGAAGCTTTCTTT. Its protein product is CASRRKGGVTTEAFF. V gene TRBV27 combines with J gene TRBJ1-1; D might be TRBD1 (5 bases). CDR3 length: 15 residues. Germline lookup yields CDR1 MNHEY and CDR2 SMNVEV (reference sequence). V lost 6 bases and J lost 5, with 19 bases in between.

This chain uses TRBV5-1 with TRBJ2-2, with a weak D call TRBD1 (5 bases). CDR3 length: 13 residues. Germline V lookup: CDR1 SGHRS, CDR2 YFSETQ. The V gene lost 4 bases and the J gene lost 6 bases, with 10 bases spanning the gap. CDR3 residues: CASSLTGAGELFF. The CDR3 DNA is TGCGCCAGCAGCCTCACAGGAGCCGGGGAGCTGTTTTTT.

The chain recombines TRBV5-6 with TRBJ2-3; 9 bases are shared with TRBD2. CDR1 is SGHDT, CDR2 YYEEEE, per germline. The CDR3 has 16 amino acids. J gave up 1 base and V 2 bases, and 5 bases lay outside the gene matches. CDR3 in amino acids: CASSFPRTSGTDTQYF. DNA of the CDR3: TGTGCCAGCAGCTTTCCCCGGACTAGCGGCACAGATACGCAGTATTTT.

The rearrangement uses TRBV5-6 and TRBJ2-6; D uncertain. Per the germline V gene, CDR1 is SGHDT and CDR2 is YYEEEE. CDR3 size: 15 residues. V lost 0 bases and J lost 3, with 7 bases in between. The CDR3 protein is CASSLGVIGANVLTF. As DNA, the CDR3 is TGTGCCAGCAGCTTGGGAGTTATTGGGGCCAACGTCCTGACTTTC.